Here is one TCR beta chain with its context. The antigen is undetermined. The sample comes from a study of cytomegalovirus exposure and HLA in healthy donors. The PCR employed 60 Vbeta primers together with 13 Jbeta primers. Produced via immunoSEQ multiplex PCR; TCRdb's table is partial and in-frame only. The sample is made up of 150,000 or so clones, and the top ten hold 1.5% to 2% of it. Study-wide results and caveats: Three CMV-associated chains were confirmed in vitro to be specific for CMV antigens.

The sequence derives from a woman aged 45-60 years in good health and CMV-seronegative. Sequencing was done on a sample of PBMCs.

Here the CDR3 reads CASSQEGEVRQKRQPQHF. The CDR3 region has the DNA TGCGCCAGCAGCCAAGAGGGGGAGGTCAGACAGAAGCGACAGCCCCAGCATTTT. The chain recombines TRBV4-1 with TRBJ1-5, with D tentatively TRBD1 (5 bases). The CDR3 has 18 residues. CDR1 and CDR2 from the germline V gene are MGHRA and YSYEKL. Trimming took 0 bases from V and 7 from J, leaving 22 bases between them.